This T cell receptor beta chain was obtained from a study of blood T cell repertoires in COVID-19 (dated by TCRdb to about 2020). For the study in its entirety: Samples covering the acute and convalescent phases of COVID-19 were provided by collaborators in the United States, Italy and Spain. The material from the prospective study consisted of cDNA or gDNA derived from T cells, B-cell-depleted T cells, or PBMCs. Deeply sampled blood TCRbeta repertoires from subjects exposed to, actively infected with, or recovered from COVID-19 were included in the dataset. The repertoires were released in a freely available public database intended as a resource for research on the immune response to SARS-CoV-2. The samples were drawn from the first 160 participants of the ongoing ImmuneRACE study and from 1,200 or so subjects provided by 6 global collaborators. Nearly every sample came with metadata listing a de-identified subject ID, COVID-19 status, age in years and sex. Where HLA class I and class II types were available, the types were taken from metadata supplied by the sample provider, not from assay-based typing. Overall study outcomes, separate from this receptor: The quantity of clinical and demographic metadata differed by source and by participant and was supplied without curation.

TCRbeta CDR3 regions were amplified from genomic DNA using the immunoSEQ Assay, a bias-controlled multiplex PCR. On the study's bioinformatics: The number of nucleated cells in each sample was estimated by amplification of reference gene primers within the assay. To quantify the absolute abundance of each unique TCRbeta CDR3 rearrangement, sequence reads were collapsed and filtered. Productive Simpson clonality was computed per sample as the square root of Simpson's diversity index over productive rearrangements. What TCRdb holds here is the immuneACCESS table cut down to in-frame rearrangements. Part of the clones is not present; checked against another copy, under half of the missing clones reflect an unresolved V gene, and the others are unexplained. That table is the source of V, J and clone size, and D and trimming were worked out from the DNA. In all, the sample holds around 400,000 clones, and roughly 88% of those were seen once. Approximately 1.5% of the sample rests with the top ten.

Participants in the prospective study were enrolled through a virtual design, were aged roughly 18 to 90 years, and lived in approximately 25 United States geographic areas. In the prospective study, cohorts were assigned on the basis of participant-reported clinical history obtained from a screening survey and a study questionnaire. Exposed participants were defined as having been in contact with someone with a PCR-confirmed or clinician-diagnosed COVID-19 case within 2 weeks of study entry. Mobile phlebotomists in the prospective study collected whole blood, serum and a nasopharyngeal or oropharyngeal swab from every participant. Additional blood draws and questionnaires over an approximately 2-month period could optionally be provided by prospective study participants. Before DNA extraction, blood samples from the prospective study were shipped at room temperature or frozen. About this clone itself: Which antigen it targets is not known. No much larger clonotype is one base removed from it; base qualities were not supplied.

Sequences were obtained from PBMCs or T cells enriched from blood (not recorded which). This TCR was sampled from a woman aged 18-29 years who had been exposed to COVID-19.

CDR3 region: CASSQTLGLVFGEQYF. Read as DNA, the sequence is TGTGCCAGCAGCCAGACATTGGGACTAGTTTTCGGCGAGCAGTACTTC. The V and J segments used are TRBV3-1 (or the pseudogene TRBV3-2) and TRBJ2-7; 8 central bases correspond to TRBD2. Spanning cysteine to phenylalanine, the CDR3 consists of 16 amino acids. Left in the record is the CDR3 DNA by itself, 48 bases read in frame from the first base. The CDR1 and CDR2 encoded by the germline V gene (reference sequence) are LGHDT and YNNKEL. The germline V end is reduced by 3 bases and the J end by 6 bases; junction bases left unmatched: 13.